This T cell receptor beta chain appears in the sequencing data of a study of blood T cell repertoires in COVID-19. Study background: The United States, Italy and Spain supplied acute and convalescent COVID-19 samples. T cells, B-cell-depleted T cells, or PBMCs provided the cDNA or gDNA that served as material.

The CDR3 is 14 amino acids. V was trimmed by 5 bases and J by 6 bases, leaving 15 bases between them. Germline CDR1 MNHEY, CDR2 SVGAGI. Per the authors' pipeline: Researchers report that nucleated cell counts were estimated from reference gene primer amplification. Produced via immunoSEQ multiplex PCR; TCRdb's table is partial and in-frame only. V, J and clone size reflect that table, while D and trimming were determined from the DNA. Of about 280,000 clones in the sample, approximately 83% were seen once. The sample comprised peripheral blood. The rearrangement joins TRBV6-5 to TRBJ2-3; D is undetermined. This TCR derives from a woman aged 25 to 39 who had recovered from COVID-19. This chain's CDR3 is CASSLFPSTDTQYF. The CDR3 DNA sequence: TGTGCCAGCAGTCTATTTCCCTCCACGGATACGCAGTATTTT.